The 3 T cell receptor beta chains reported below all come from one sample, sequenced in a study of T cell responses to AZD1222 COVID-19 vaccine. Here immunoSEQ multiplex PCR was the method, and the copy in TCRdb shows in-frame clones only, minus some. The repertoire holds around 80,000 clones, over 90% seen once, with about 5.2% in the top ten. The source material was peripheral blood, sampled on day 0 of AZD1222 vaccination. The receptors derive from an adult in good health.

V is TRBV18 and J is TRBJ1-3; TRBD1 aligns across 7 bases. Trimming at V came to 3 bases and at J to 0 bases, leaving 8 bases not matched to a gene. There are 17 residues in the CDR3. Germline V gene sequence: CDR1 KGHSH, CDR2 LQKENI. CDR3 nucleotides: TGTGCCAGCTCACCTTATTCGACAGGGAGCTCTGGAAACACCATATATTTT. This translates into CASSPYSTGSSGNTIYF.

The V gene is TRBV28, the J gene TRBJ1-2; TRBD1 agrees at 7 bases. Germline V lookup: CDR1 MDHEN, CDR2 SYDVKM. This CDR3 is built from 15 residues. V was clipped by 8 bases and J by 2 bases; unmatched bases: 11. The CDR3 reads CASAIGQELNYGYTF. CDR3 DNA sequence: TGTGCCAGCGCTATCGGACAGGAGCTCAACTATGGCTACACCTTC.

The chain has TRBV28 and TRBJ1-3; TRBD1 matches 7 bases. V shed 7 bases and J 5 bases; nucleotides not matched to a gene: 11. The CDR3 totals 15 residues. Germline loops: CDR1 MDHEN, CDR2 SYDVKM. CDR3: CASNPSDRRRNTIYF. For the CDR3, the DNA is TGTGCCAGCAACCCGTCGGACAGGCGAAGAAACACCATATATTTT.